Presented here are 21 T cell receptor beta chains from one specimen sequenced in a study of cytomegalovirus exposure and HLA in healthy donors. Researchers ran the PCR with 60 Vbeta and 13 Jbeta primers. The assay was immunoSEQ multiplex PCR, and TCRdb's table has in-frame clones only and misses some. This table has 150,000 to 200,000 clones, about 70% appearing once. The sample taken for sequencing was PBMCs. Receptors were obtained from a woman aged 25 to 39 in good health and CMV-seronegative.

The genes are TRBV13 and TRBJ2-7, with D maybe TRBD2 (7 bases). V gave up 5 bases and J gave up 4 bases, with 18 bases separating them. Germline V gene lookup returns CDR1 PRHDT and CDR2 FYEKMQ (reference sequence). This CDR3 is 15 amino acids long. The CDR3: CASSAWGGRMYEQYF. CDR3 DNA sequence: TGTGCCAGCAGCGCGTGGGGGGGCCGAATGTACGAGCAGTACTTC.

The rearrangement uses TRBV7-9 and TRBJ2-2; 11 nucleotides align to TRBD1. V trimming: 5 bases; J trimming: 0 bases; junction bases outside the gene matches: 5. Germline-derived CDR1 and CDR2 are SEHNR and FQNEAQ (reference sequence). The CDR3 consists of 17 residues. Written as DNA, the CDR3 is TGTGCCAGCAGCCCTCGGACAGGGGGCTCGAACACCGGGGAGCTGTTTTTT. This gives the protein CASSPRTGGSNTGELFF.

As for this clone: Other DNA sequences in the sample encode the same CDR3. The chain combines TRBV18 with TRBJ1-5; unclear D gene. The CDR3 runs 14 residues. V gave up 4 bases and J gave up 0 bases, with 7 bases separating them. The germline V gene has CDR1 KGHSH and CDR2 LQKENI. CDR3 nucleotide sequence: TGTGCCAGCTCACGACAAGTTAGCAATCAGCCCCAGCATTTT. This translates into CASSRQVSNQPQHF.

This clone came up once. This chain connects TRBV15 to TRBJ1-1; maybe TRBD1 (5 bases). Germline V lookup: CDR1 LNHNV, CDR2 YYDKDF (reference sequence). Trimming removed 1 base from V and 3 bases from J, with 12 bases in between. There are 15 residues in the CDR3. The CDR3 protein is CATSRVRQGYTEAFF. The CDR3 nucleotides are TGTGCCACCAGCAGAGTGCGGCAGGGTTACACTGAAGCTTTCTTT.

The rearrangement uses TRBV5-1 and TRBJ1-2; the D gene is possibly TRBD1 (5 bases). The V gene lost 3 bases and the J gene lost 4 bases, with 10 bases spanning the gap. The CDR3 sequence is 13 residues long. CDR1 and CDR2 (germline): SGHRS, YFSETQ. CDR3 sequence: CASSSTAIYGYTF. The CDR3 nucleotides read TGCGCCAGCAGCTCGACAGCTATCTATGGCTACACCTTC.

The chain links TRBV19 to TRBJ2-1; TRBD1 matches at 8 bases. Germline trimming cut 5 bases from V and 6 bases from J; bases unmatched to any gene: 9. Germline loops: CDR1 LNHDA, CDR2 SQIVND (reference sequence). This CDR3 region has 15 residues. CDR3 nucleotides: TGTGCCAGTAGTGCGGGGACAGGAAGAATCAATGAGCAGTTCTTC. Protein: CASSAGTGRINEQFF.

CDR3 protein: CASSRGQGAGNQPQHF. CDR3 nucleotide sequence: TGTGCCAGTAGTAGGGGACAGGGGGCTGGCAATCAGCCCCAGCATTTT. The chain is built from TRBV19 and TRBJ1-5; TRBD1 aligns across 12 bases. Germline trimming cut 4 bases from V and 2 bases from J; bases unmatched to any gene: 3. Germline V gene sequence: CDR1 LNHDA, CDR2 SQIVND (reference sequence). The CDR3 has 16 amino acids.

The chain links TRBV7-2 to TRBJ2-1; maybe TRBD2 (6 bases). The CDR3 has 13 residues. V lost 4 bases and J lost 6, with 10 bases in between. In germline, CDR1 is SGHTA, CDR2 FQGNSA. CDR3 loop: CASSWTGANEQFF. CDR3 coding DNA: TGTGCCAGCAGCTGGACGGGAGCCAATGAGCAGTTCTTC.

The chain employs TRBV7-6 and TRBJ1-1; no definite D call. The CDR3 has 14 residues. Germline values: CDR1 SGHVS, CDR2 FNYEAQ. V gave up 5 bases and J gave up 0 bases, with 10 bases separating them. The CDR3 DNA reads TGTGCCAGCAGCCCATCGGGGATGAACACTGAAGCTTTCTTT. The encoded protein is CASSPSGMNTEAFF.

The chain has TRBV4-2 and TRBJ1-1; TRBD1 matches at 9 bases. There are 16 residues in the CDR3. The germline CDR1 and CDR2 sequences are LGHNA and YNFKEQ. Trimming took 4 bases from V and 11 from J; bases not matched to a gene: 17. In DNA form, the CDR3 reads TGTGCCAGCAGCCCACGTCTAACCTCGACAGGGGGGGAGGCTTTCTTT. Translation: CASSPRLTSTGGEAFF.

This chain uses TRBV4-2 with TRBJ1-5; D remains unclear. This CDR3 is built from 14 residues. Between the trimmed V and J ends, which lost 0 bases and 4 bases, there was a span of 7 bases. CDR1 is LGHNA, CDR2 YNFKEQ, per germline. The CDR3 sequence is CASSQDRANQPQHF. The CDR3 bases are TGTGCCAGCAGCCAAGATCGAGCGAATCAGCCCCAGCATTTT.

This clone was counted between two and nine times. V is TRBV7-9 and J is TRBJ1-1; D unresolved. V shed 6 bases and J shed 0 bases, with 14 bases lying between them. CDR3 size: 15 residues. CDR1 and CDR2 (germline): SEHNR, FQNEAQ (reference sequence). In nucleotides, the CDR3 is TGTGCCAGCAGAACAGCGGACCTTATGAACACTGAAGCTTTCTTT. Translating it yields CASRTADLMNTEAFF.

This clone has only a few counts. The chain combines TRBV4-1 with TRBJ1-3; maybe TRBD1 (6 bases). Germline V gene data show CDR1 as MGHRA and CDR2 as YSYEKL. There are 13 residues in the CDR3. The V end was cut by 3 bases, the J end by 8 bases, with 11 bases between. For the CDR3, the DNA is TGCGCCAGCAGCCACTACGCAGGGGACACCATATATTTT. Translated, it gives CASSHYAGDTIYF.

This chain links TRBV5-1 with TRBJ2-5; 9 positions agree with TRBD1. Germline assignment: CDR1 SGHRS and CDR2 YFSETQ. The CDR3 sequence is 17 residues long. With 0 bases clipped from V and 5 bases from J, the junction kept 11 bases outside the gene matches. CDR3 in DNA: TGCGCCAGCAGCTTGGGCTTGGACAGGGGTCGTCGGGAGACCCAGTACTTC. Protein product: CASSLGLDRGRRETQYF. The variable domain in full, with the rest retrieved from reference TRBV5-1 and TRBJ2-5, is KAGVTQTPRYLIKTRGQQVTLSCSPISGHRSVSWYQQTPGQGLQFLFEYFSETQRNKGNFPGRFSGRQFSNSRSEMNVSTLELGDSALYLCASSLGLDRGRRETQYFGPGTRLLVL.

The chain links TRBV9 to TRBJ2-7; 10 bases line up with TRBD1. From germline, CDR1 is SGDLS and CDR2 YYNGEE. The V and J ends lost 3 bases and 6 bases, in that order; junction bases with no gene match: 9. The CDR3 consists of 15 residues. As DNA, the CDR3 is TGTGCCAGCAGCGCCGGGACAGGGGTCAGGGGCGAGCAGTACTTC. It yields the protein CASSAGTGVRGEQYF.

This clone appeared a single time. The rearrangement uses TRBV5-5 and TRBJ1-5; the match to TRBD1 covers 11 bases. CDR3 length: 16 amino acids. The V and J ends lost 0 bases and 9 bases, in that order; junction bases with no gene match: 8. CDR1 is SGHKS and CDR2 is YYEKEE in the germline V gene (reference sequence). DNA of the CDR3: TGTGCCAGCAGCTTGGCCTGGGACAGGGGGACCCTGCCCCAGCATTTT. Its translation: CASSLAWDRGTLPQHF.

The genes are TRBV27 and TRBJ1-6; 7 bases agree with TRBD1. With 6 bases clipped from V and 6 bases from J, the junction kept 5 bases outside the gene matches. The V gene's germline CDR1 is MNHEY and CDR2 SMNVEV (reference sequence). The CDR3 consists of 14 residues. The CDR3, as DNA: TGTGCCAGCAGCCAGGGGGTTGGTAATTCACCCCTCCACTTT. It codes for CASSQGVGNSPLHF.

To note about this clone: Other DNA variants within this sample encode the same CDR3. The CDR3 loop reads CAWSVGGRLYGYTF. As DNA, the CDR3 is TGTGCCTGGAGTGTAGGAGGGAGGCTCTATGGCTACACCTTC. The rearrangement uses TRBV30 and TRBJ1-2; D ambiguous. With 0 bases removed from V and 4 bases from J, the gap between germline ends came to 12 bases. The CDR3 is 14 amino acids. From germline, CDR1 is GTSNPN and CDR2 SVGIG (reference sequence).

In its sample, this clone was seen a few times. This chain links TRBV18 with TRBJ2-5; 10 bases are a match to TRBD2. The CDR3 extends over 15 amino acids. Germline loops: CDR1 KGHSH, CDR2 LQKENI. V trimming: 3 bases; J trimming: 3 bases; junction bases outside the gene matches: 4. CDR3 sequence (DNA): TGTGCCAGCTCACCTGGAACTAGCGGGAAAGAGACCCAGTACTTC. Translated, it gives CASSPGTSGKETQYF.

This clone was detected a few times. The rearrangement uses TRBV11-2 and TRBJ2-7, with 7 bases matching TRBD1. The CDR3 runs 14 residues. Germline-derived CDR1 and CDR2 are SGHAT and FQNNGV. Losses at the gene ends were 4 bases for V and 6 bases for J; bases not matched to a gene: 9. Written as DNA, the CDR3 is TGTGCCAGCAGCTCGACAGGGAGAGGGCTCGAGCAGTACTTC. Translated: CASSSTGRGLEQYF.

A remark on this clone: Other DNA sequences in the same sample also yield this CDR3. The genes are TRBV4-2 and TRBJ2-7, with D unresolved. Germline CDR1 LGHNA, CDR2 YNFKEQ. V was cut by 1 base and J by 3 bases, with 7 bases left in between. The CDR3 spans 13 residues. CDR3 in amino acids: CASSQGASYEQYF. The CDR3 DNA sequence: TGTGCCAGCAGCCAAGGAGCTAGCTACGAGCAGTACTTC.